This TCR beta chain was identified during a study of spatial heterogeneity in lung cancer. Study at large: Tumor-region counts of TCR transcripts tracked strongly with a T cell module score from matched bulk RNA-seq. On average, each unique TCR and UMI combination appeared more than ten times in raw reads. Findings and caveats of the study: Tumors with more nonsynonymous mutations had more expanded intratumoral alpha and beta TCRs.

This clonotype was observed at least ten times. Its antigen is not known. Time point indicated: sample taken at primary tumor resection. A total of over 70 untreated early-stage non-small cell lung cancer patients served as donors. Whole RNA was taken from tumor, nontumor lung or frozen PBMC; it was then sequenced unsorted. V lost 0 bases and J lost 6; bases outside the gene matches: 13. This CDR3 spans 17 amino acids. Germline CDR1 reads SNHLY; CDR2 reads FYNNEI. MiXCR, run by TCRdb on the 5' RACE reads, gives a single entry per CDR3 protein. The repertoire holds some 13,000 distinct CDR3 sequences, with over 3% as singletons.

The sequences come from lung tumor tissue, collected at surgery. This receptor was identified in a male donor with early-stage non-small cell lung cancer. V usage is TRBV2 and J usage is TRBJ2-7; 8 bases match TRBD2. The chain's CDR3 is CASSEALSSGPVREQYF. CDR3 nucleotides: TGTGCCAGCAGTGAAGCGCTTTCTAGCGGGCCAGTCCGCGAGCAGTACTTC.